The 27 T cell receptor beta chains given below trace back to one sample, sequenced in a study of blood T cell repertoires in COVID-19. TCRdb's table, derived via immunoSEQ multiplex PCR, lists solely in-frame clones and lacks some. The table records 75,000 or so clones, around 90% of them present only once. The sequenced material came from peripheral blood. Receptor source: a man between 50 and 59 years old with acute or convalescent COVID-19.

This clone was seen a few times. The chain uses TRBV14 and TRBJ2-7, with D perhaps matching TRBD1 (6 bases). Trimming took off 0 bases at V and 2 bases at J, with 11 bases between the two ends. Per the germline V gene, CDR1 is SGHDN and CDR2 is FVKESK. This CDR3 has 15 amino acids. This CDR3 reads CASSQELQGTYEQYF. CDR3 coding DNA: TGTGCCAGCAGCCAAGAATTGCAGGGGACCTACGAGCAGTACTTC.

The gene calls are TRBV7-9 and TRBJ1-5, with D uncertain. Trimming removed 6 bases from V and 2 bases from J, with 11 bases in between. Germline-derived CDR1 and CDR2 are SEHNR and FQNEAQ (reference sequence). This CDR3 is 14 amino acids long. CDR3 sequence: CASSPRDGNQPQHF. As DNA, the CDR3 is TGTGCCAGCAGTCCTCGGGATGGCAATCAGCCCCAGCATTTT.

The CDR3 DNA reads as TGTGCCAGCAGCGCGGTGGGGGGGCCGGCAGATACGCAGTATTTT. Amino acid sequence: CASSAVGGPADTQYF. V and J are TRBV5-4 and TRBJ2-3; tentatively, D is TRBD2 (7 bases). CDR3 length: 15 amino acids. V was clipped by 4 bases and J by 4 bases, with 16 bases between them. Germline CDR1 and CDR2: SGHNT and YYREEE (reference sequence).

The chain combines TRBV3-1 (or the pseudogene TRBV3-2) with TRBJ2-3; tentative D call: TRBD2 (5 bases). V shed 4 bases and J shed 2 bases, with 13 bases lying between them. Germline lookup yields CDR1 LGHDT and CDR2 YNNKEL (reference sequence). The CDR3 consists of 15 residues. CDR3 coding DNA: TGTGCCAGCAGCCCGGGGATTCGACACACAGATACGCAGTATTTT. This gives the protein CASSPGIRHTDTQYF.

The chain uses TRBV3-1 (or the pseudogene TRBV3-2) and TRBJ1-1; D is possibly TRBD1 (6 bases). Trimming removed 3 bases from V and 3 bases from J, with 11 bases in between. The CDR3 is 14 residues long. The germline gives CDR1 LGHDT, CDR2 YNNKEL (reference sequence). This CDR3 is CASSQGQGHTEAFF. The CDR3 region has the DNA TGTGCCAGCAGCCAGGGTCAGGGGCACACTGAAGCTTTCTTT.

The chain is built from TRBV7-2 and TRBJ2-3, with 7 positions matching TRBD1. V was pared by 5 bases and J by 2 bases, with 13 bases of the junction left unmatched. Germline V gene sequence: CDR1 SGHTA, CDR2 FQGNSA. CDR3 length equals 17 residues. The CDR3 DNA is TGTGCCAGCAGCCATATCGAACAGACAGGGACCACAGATACGCAGTATTTT. This gives the protein CASSHIEQTGTTDTQYF.

The chain couples TRBV5-4 to TRBJ1-2, with 7 bases identical to TRBD1. The trim removed 4 bases at V and 8 bases at J, leaving 11 bases unmatched. This CDR3 has 14 amino acids. CDR1 and CDR2 from the germline V gene are SGHNT and YYREEE (reference sequence). In DNA, the CDR3 is TGTGCCAGCAGCAAAGAAGACAGGGCTGGGGGCTACACCTTC. Residues: CASSKEDRAGGYTF.

This chain uses TRBV5-6 with TRBJ2-7, with 9 bases fitting TRBD2. After removal of 0 bases from V and 6 bases from J, the junction contained 7 bases not matched to a gene. CDR1 SGHDT and CDR2 YYEEEE come from the germline V gene. The CDR3 covers 15 residues. CDR3 DNA: TGTGCCAGCAGCTTGGCAACGGCTAGCGGGGCCGAGCAGTACTTC. Its protein product is CASSLATASGAEQYF.

This chain connects TRBV6-2 or TRBV6-3 to TRBJ2-3; 9 bases line up with TRBD2. V was clipped by 5 bases and J by 6 bases; unmatched bases: 9. Germline CDR1 reads MNHEY; CDR2 reads SVGEGT. The CDR3 is 15 residues long. The DNA of the CDR3 is TGTGCCAGCAGTGAGCGGGGGGCCCTGGTGGATACGCAGTATTTT. Its translation is CASSERGALVDTQYF.

The chain combines TRBV19 with TRBJ1-5; D is possibly TRBD1 (6 bases). V was cut by 2 bases and J by 5 bases, with 10 bases left in between. This CDR3 contains 14 residues. Per germline, CDR1 LNHDA and CDR2 SQIVND (reference sequence). The CDR3 nucleotides read TGTGCCAGTAGTATAACAGGGTTTGATCAGCCCCAGCATTTT. Protein sequence: CASSITGFDQPQHF.

As concerns this clone: One end of the junction is discordant with germline, which a read error may explain. The chain is built from TRBV19 and TRBJ1-2, with D possibly being TRBD1 (6 bases). Germline-derived CDR1 and CDR2 are LNHDA and SQIVND (reference sequence). The CDR3 contains 15 residues. In DNA, the CDR3 is TGTGCCAGTAGAATAGGAACGGGACAAGGGTTGGGCTACACCTTC. It specifies CASRIGTGQGLGYTF.

The chain joins TRBV5-6 to TRBJ2-3; 8 bases agree with TRBD1. The CDR3 is made up of 14 amino acids. Germline V gene lookup returns CDR1 SGHDT and CDR2 YYEEEE. Trimming removed 3 bases from V and 4 bases from J; junction bases left unmatched: 4. The CDR3 region is CASSSRQGSDTQYF. The CDR3 DNA sequence: TGTGCCAGCAGCTCGAGACAGGGGTCAGATACGCAGTATTTT.

The chain carries TRBV7-3 and TRBJ2-1, with 8 bases fitting TRBD2. The ends lost 2 bases at V and 10 bases at J; junction bases unmatched: 13. CDR3 length equals 16 residues. In germline, CDR1 is SGHTA, CDR2 FQGTGA. CDR3 in amino acids: CASSLLSGANSGEQFF. CDR3 sequence (DNA): TGTGCCAGCAGCTTACTTAGCGGGGCCAACTCGGGGGAGCAGTTCTTC. The complete variable domain, with remaining parts taken from reference TRBV7-3 and TRBJ2-1, reads GAGVSQTPSNKVTEKGKYVELRCDPISGHTALYWYRQSLGQGPEFLIYFQGTGAADDSGLPNDRFFAVRPEGSVSTLKIQRTERGDSAVYLCASSLLSGANSGEQFFGPGTRLTVL.

The chain is built from TRBV12-5 and TRBJ2-1; TRBD1 matches 8 bases. CDR3 length equals 16 residues. Trimming at V came to 0 bases and at J to 10 bases, leaving 11 bases not matched to a gene. CDR1 and CDR2 (germline): LGHNT, FRNRAP. CDR3 bases: TGTGCTAGTGGTTTGGTAGCAGGACAGGGATCCTTAGAGCAGTTCTTC. This sequence encodes CASGLVAGQGSLEQFF.

The CDR3 nucleotides read TGTGCCAGCAGCCCCACTAGCGGCCATAACTACGAGCAGTACTTC. Translation gives CASSPTSGHNYEQYF. V is TRBV7-9 and J is TRBJ2-7, with 8 positions matching TRBD2. The CDR3 is 15 amino acids. V dropped 5 bases and J dropped 3; count of bases not matched to a gene: 9. Germline values: CDR1 SEHNR, CDR2 FQNEAQ (reference sequence).

In DNA form, the CDR3 reads TGTGCCAGCAGCCAAGATGGGACAGGCGGATATGAAAAACTGTTTTTT. It encodes CASSQDGTGGYEKLFF. The chain uses TRBV3-1 (or the pseudogene TRBV3-2) and TRBJ1-4; TRBD1 matches at 8 bases. V gave up 0 bases and J gave up 6 bases; unmatched junction bases: 6. The CDR3 length is 16 residues. Germline assignment: CDR1 LGHDT and CDR2 YNNKEL (reference sequence).

The rearrangement uses TRBV5-4 and TRBJ2-1; maybe TRBD1 (5 bases). Germline CDR1 SGHNT, CDR2 YYREEE (reference sequence). Trimming stripped 0 bases from V and 6 bases from J, with 10 bases between. This CDR3 spans 14 amino acids. CDR3 in amino acids: CASSLDAGSNEQFF. The CDR3 DNA reads TGTGCCAGCAGCTTGGACGCAGGGTCCAATGAGCAGTTCTTC.

The chain is built from TRBV5-6 and TRBJ1-5; 8 positions agree with TRBD1. The junction had 13 bases not matched to a gene; V was cut back by 4 bases and J by 4 bases. Germline V gene data show CDR1 as SGHDT and CDR2 as YYEEEE. The CDR3 is 17 amino acids. As DNA, the CDR3 is TGTGCCAGCAGCACAGGGGGGAGATTAGCGTTGAATCAGCCCCAGCATTTT. Its translation: CASSTGGRLALNQPQHF.

CDR3 protein: CASSETGTYGYTF. CDR3 coding DNA: TGTGCCAGCAGCGAAACAGGGACGTATGGCTACACCTTC. This sequence joins TRBV9 and TRBJ1-2, with D perhaps TRBD1 (6 bases). CDR1 is SGDLS and CDR2 is YYNGEE in the germline V gene. The CDR3 is 13 amino acids. The V gene lost 3 bases and the J gene lost 5 bases, with 11 bases spanning the gap.

The chain combines TRBV6-1 with TRBJ1-5; 9 nucleotides line up with TRBD1. Germline trimming cut 1 base from V and 2 bases from J; bases unmatched to any gene: 6. The CDR3 contains 17 residues. Germline assignment: CDR1 MNHNS and CDR2 SASEGT. As DNA, the CDR3 is TGTGCCAGCAGTGAAGTTTTCGGGGACAGGGGCAATCAGCCCCAGCATTTT. Its protein is CASSEVFGDRGNQPQHF.

A single count supports this clone. The gene calls are TRBV28 and TRBJ2-7, with a possible D match to TRBD1 (6 bases). The CDR3 is 13 amino acids. Trimming removed 6 bases from V and 6 bases from J, with 15 bases in between. Germline V gene sequence: CDR1 MDHEN, CDR2 SYDVKM. The CDR3 reads CASRENRVSEQYF. DNA of the CDR3: TGTGCCAGCAGAGAAAACAGGGTAAGCGAGCAGTACTTC. Full variable domain (rest looked up from reference TRBV28 and TRBJ2-7): DVKVTQSSRYLVKRTGEKVFLECVQDMDHENMFWYRQDPGLGLRLIYFSYDVKMKEKGDIPEGYSVSREKKERFSLILESASTNQTSMYLCASRENRVSEQYFGPGTRLTVT.

The chain joins TRBV9 to TRBJ1-3; D remains unclear. The CDR3 covers 16 residues. In germline, CDR1 is SGDLS, CDR2 YYNGEE. Between the trimmed V and J ends, which lost 0 bases and 3 bases, there was a span of 13 bases. This chain's CDR3 is CASSVEQSRFGNTIYF. The CDR3 DNA follows: TGTGCCAGCAGCGTAGAACAGTCGCGATTTGGAAACACCATATATTTT.

V is TRBV6-5 and J is TRBJ1-2, with D unclear. Between the trimmed V and J ends, which lost 10 bases and 0 bases, there was a span of 6 bases. Per the germline V gene, CDR1 is MNHEY and CDR2 is SVGAGI. The CDR3 extends over 11 amino acids. The CDR3 loop reads CATGSNYGYTF. The DNA of the CDR3 is TGTGCCACGGGATCTAACTATGGCTACACCTTC.

The genes are TRBV9 and TRBJ2-1, with 11 bases fitting TRBD2. Germline CDR1 reads SGDLS; CDR2 reads YYNGEE. The junction had 9 bases not matched to a gene; V was cut back by 1 base and J by 6 bases. The CDR3 totals 17 residues. This CDR3 is CASSVWASGGRGNEQFF. CDR3 nucleotides: TGTGCCAGCAGCGTATGGGCTAGCGGGGGGCGTGGCAATGAGCAGTTCTTC.

To note about this clone: Sequence at one end of the junction differs from germline and may be a read error. The chain recombines TRBV19 with TRBJ1-5; 7 bases match TRBD1. This CDR3 is 15 amino acids long. Germline V CDR1 and CDR2: LNHDA, SQIVND (reference sequence). CDR3: CASRTTGVVNQLQHF. The CDR3, as DNA: TGTGCCAGTAGAACCACAGGGGTCGTGAATCAGCTCCAGCATTTT.

This sequence joins TRBV23-1 and TRBJ1-2; 8 nucleotides align to TRBD1. TRBV23-1 is recorded as an ORF, its role being uncertain. V lost 7 bases, J lost 6 bases, and 4 bases stayed unmatched. The CDR3 runs 12 residues. CDR3 DNA sequence: TGCGCCAGCATCCAGGGGGCGGATGGCTACACCTTC. It codes for CASIQGADGYTF.

The gene calls are TRBV7-9 and TRBJ2-3; 9 positions match TRBD1. The V gene end was trimmed by 0 bases and the J gene end by 4 bases; junction bases not matched to a gene: 2. The CDR3 spans 15 residues. Germline V gene lookup returns CDR1 SEHNR and CDR2 FQNEAQ (reference sequence). CDR3 sequence (DNA): TGTGCCAGCAGCTTAGCGGGACAGGGCGCAGATACGCAGTATTTT. Translating gives CASSLAGQGADTQYF.